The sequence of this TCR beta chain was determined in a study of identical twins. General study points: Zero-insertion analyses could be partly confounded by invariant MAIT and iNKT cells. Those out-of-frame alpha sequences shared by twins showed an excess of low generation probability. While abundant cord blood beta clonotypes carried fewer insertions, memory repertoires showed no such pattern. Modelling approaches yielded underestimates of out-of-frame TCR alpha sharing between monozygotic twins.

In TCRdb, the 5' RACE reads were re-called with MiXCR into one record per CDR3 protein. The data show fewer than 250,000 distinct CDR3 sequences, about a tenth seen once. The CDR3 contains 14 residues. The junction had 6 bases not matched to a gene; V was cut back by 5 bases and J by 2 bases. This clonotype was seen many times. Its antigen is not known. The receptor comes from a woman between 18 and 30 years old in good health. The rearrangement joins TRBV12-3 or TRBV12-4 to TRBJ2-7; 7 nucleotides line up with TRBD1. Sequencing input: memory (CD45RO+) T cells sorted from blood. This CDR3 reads CASSRDRGPYEQYF. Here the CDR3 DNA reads TGTGCCAGCAGTCGCGATAGGGGGCCCTACGAGCAGTACTTC.